The T cell receptor (beta chain) under discussion was sequenced for a study of blood T cell repertoires in COVID-19. Only in-frame clones appear in the TCRdb table, and some are missing; sequencing was by immunoSEQ multiplex PCR. The sample records some 210,000 clones, over 75% being singletons. The germline V gene has CDR1 SGHKS and CDR2 YYEKEE (reference sequence). Deletions cut 4 bases from V and 10 bases from J, with 12 bases between. The CDR3 runs to 13 residues. This clonotype originated in a man younger than 45 with acute COVID-19. The chain joins TRBV5-5 to TRBJ1-6, with D perhaps TRBD1 (6 bases). Sequences were obtained from PBMCs or T cells enriched from blood (not recorded which). CDR3 residues: CASSGPTGSPLHF. The CDR3 region has the DNA TGTGCCAGCAGCGGGCCGACAGGATCACCCCTCCACTTT.